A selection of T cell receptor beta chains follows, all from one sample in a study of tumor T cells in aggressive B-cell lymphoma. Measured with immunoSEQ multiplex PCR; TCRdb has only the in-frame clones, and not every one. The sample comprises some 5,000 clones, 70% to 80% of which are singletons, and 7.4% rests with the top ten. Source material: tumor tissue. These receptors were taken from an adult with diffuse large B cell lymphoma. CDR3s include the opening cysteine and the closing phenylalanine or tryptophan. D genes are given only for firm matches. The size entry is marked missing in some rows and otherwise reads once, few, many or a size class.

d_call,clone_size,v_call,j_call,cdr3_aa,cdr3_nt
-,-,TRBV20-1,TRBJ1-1,CSENRYYEAFF,TGCAGTGAAAACAGGTACTATGAAGCTTTCTTT
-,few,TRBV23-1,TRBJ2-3,CARQSRTSTDTQYF,TGCGCCAGGCAAAGCCGTACTAGCACAGATACGCAGTATTTT
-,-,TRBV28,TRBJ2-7,CASSLWAVSYEQYF,TGTGCCAGCAGTTTGTGGGCAGTCTCCTACGAGCAGTACTTC
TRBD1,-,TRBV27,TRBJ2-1,CASGSGTGGSNEQFF,TGTGCCAGCGGCTCCGGGACAGGGGGCAGCAATGAGCAGTTCTTC
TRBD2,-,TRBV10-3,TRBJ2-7,CAISTSGGTYEQYF,TGTGCCATCAGTACTAGCGGAGGTACCTACGAGCAGTACTTC
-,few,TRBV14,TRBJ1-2,CASSPGILYGYTF,TGTGCCAGCAGCCCGGGGATACTCTATGGCTACACCTTC
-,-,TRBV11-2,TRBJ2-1,CASSLDLARNNEQFF,TGTGCCAGCAGCTTAGATCTAGCCAGAAACAATGAGCAGTTCTTC
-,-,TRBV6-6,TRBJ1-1,CASAGANMNTEAFF,TGTGCCAGCGCGGGGGCAAATATGAACACTGAAGCTTTCTTT
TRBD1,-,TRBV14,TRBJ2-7,CASSDRGKMYEQYF,TGTGCCAGCAGCGACAGGGGGAAAATGTACGAGCAGTACTTC
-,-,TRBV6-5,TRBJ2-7,CASSFSEPNYEQYF,TGTGCCAGCAGTTTTTCGGAACCGAACTACGAGCAGTACTTC